This TCR beta chain was documented in a study of blood T cell repertoires in COVID-19. The CDR3 contains 19 residues. J gave up 1 base and V 3 bases, and 7 bases lay outside the gene matches. Germline V gene data show CDR1 as SGDLS and CDR2 as YYNGEE. As processed by the authors: It was from reference gene primer amplification that nucleated cell counts were estimated. Profiling relied on immunoSEQ multiplex PCR, and the TCRdb table lists in-frame clones only, not all of them. Clone size and the V and J calls come from that table; the DNA yielded D and trimming. The sample records roughly 36,000 clones, about 89% being singletons.

This receptor was identified in a man aged 80 or over with active COVID-19. The sample was peripheral blood. This rearrangement joins TRBV9 to TRBJ2-2, with TRBD2 identical over 15 bases. The CDR3 sequence: CASSAGLAGGLWNTGELFF. The CDR3 DNA reads TGTGCCAGCAGCGCGGGACTAGCGGGAGGTTTGTGGAACACCGGGGAGCTGTTTTTT.